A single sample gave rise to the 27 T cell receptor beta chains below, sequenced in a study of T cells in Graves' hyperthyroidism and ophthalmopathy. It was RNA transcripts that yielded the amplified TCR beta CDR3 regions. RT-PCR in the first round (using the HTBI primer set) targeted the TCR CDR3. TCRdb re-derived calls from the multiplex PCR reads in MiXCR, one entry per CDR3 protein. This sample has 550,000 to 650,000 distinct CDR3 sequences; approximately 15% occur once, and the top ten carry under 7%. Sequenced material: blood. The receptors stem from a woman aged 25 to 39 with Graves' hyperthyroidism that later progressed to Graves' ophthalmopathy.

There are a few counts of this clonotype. The CDR3 sequence: CASSDMTSGESDTQYF. DNA of the CDR3: TGTGCCAGCAGTGATATGACTAGCGGGGAGTCAGATACGCAGTATTTT. The chain is built from TRBV6-1 and TRBJ2-3; 11 positions agree with TRBD2. V shed 3 bases and J 4 bases; nucleotides not matched to a gene: 6. This CDR3 is built from 16 residues. Germline lookup yields CDR1 MNHNS and CDR2 SASEGT.

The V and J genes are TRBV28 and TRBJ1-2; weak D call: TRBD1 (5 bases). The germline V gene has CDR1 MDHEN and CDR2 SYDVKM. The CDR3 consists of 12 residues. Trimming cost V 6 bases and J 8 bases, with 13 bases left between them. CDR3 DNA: TGTGCCAGCAGCGCCGGACATAACGGCTACACCTTC. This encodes CASSAGHNGYTF.

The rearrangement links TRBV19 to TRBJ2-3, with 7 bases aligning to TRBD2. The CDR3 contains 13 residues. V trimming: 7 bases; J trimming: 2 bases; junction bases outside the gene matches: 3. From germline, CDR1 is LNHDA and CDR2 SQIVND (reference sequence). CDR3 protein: CASMGGTTDTQYF. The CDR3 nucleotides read TGTGCCAGTATGGGGGGGACCACAGATACGCAGTATTTT.

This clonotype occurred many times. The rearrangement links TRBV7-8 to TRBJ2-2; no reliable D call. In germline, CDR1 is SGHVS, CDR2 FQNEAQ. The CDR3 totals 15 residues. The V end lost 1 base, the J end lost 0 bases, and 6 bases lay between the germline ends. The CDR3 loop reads CASSLDVANTGELFF. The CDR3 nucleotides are TGTGCCAGCAGCTTAGATGTCGCGAACACCGGGGAGCTGTTTTTT.

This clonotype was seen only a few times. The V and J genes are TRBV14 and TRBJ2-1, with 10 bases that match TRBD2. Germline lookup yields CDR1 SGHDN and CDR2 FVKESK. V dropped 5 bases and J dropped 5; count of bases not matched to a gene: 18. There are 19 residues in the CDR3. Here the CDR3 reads CASSLGPLAGAPYHNEQFF. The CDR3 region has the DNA TGTGCCAGCAGCTTAGGGCCCCTAGCGGGAGCGCCCTACCACAATGAGCAGTTCTTC. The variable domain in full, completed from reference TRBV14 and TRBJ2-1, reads EAGVTQFPSHSVIEKGQTVTLRCDPISGHDNLYWYRRVMGKEIKFLLHFVKESKQDESGMPNNRFLAERTGGTYSTLKVQPAELEDSGVYFCASSLGPLAGAPYHNEQFFGPGTRLTVL.

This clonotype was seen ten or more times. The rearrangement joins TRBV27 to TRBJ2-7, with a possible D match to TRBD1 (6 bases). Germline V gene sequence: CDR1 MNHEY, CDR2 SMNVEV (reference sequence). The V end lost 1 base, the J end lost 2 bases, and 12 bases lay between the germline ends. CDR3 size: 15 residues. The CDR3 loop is CASSLLPGTTYEQYF. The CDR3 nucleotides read TGTGCCAGCAGTTTATTACCGGGGACAACCTACGAGCAGTACTTC.

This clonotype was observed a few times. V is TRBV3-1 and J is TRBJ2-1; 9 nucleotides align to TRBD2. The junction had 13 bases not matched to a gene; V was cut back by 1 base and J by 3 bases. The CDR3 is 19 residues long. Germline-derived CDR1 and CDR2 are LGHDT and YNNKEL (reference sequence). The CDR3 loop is CASSQATGGRDPLYNEQFF. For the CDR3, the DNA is TGTGCCAGCAGCCAAGCTACCGGCGGGAGGGACCCTCTCTACAATGAGCAGTTCTTC.

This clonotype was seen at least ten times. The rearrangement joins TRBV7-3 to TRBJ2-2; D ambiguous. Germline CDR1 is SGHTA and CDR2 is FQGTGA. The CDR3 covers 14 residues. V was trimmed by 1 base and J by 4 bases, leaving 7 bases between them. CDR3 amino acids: CASSLMVLTGELFF. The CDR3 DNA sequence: TGTGCCAGCAGCTTAATGGTCCTCACCGGGGAGCTGTTTTTT.

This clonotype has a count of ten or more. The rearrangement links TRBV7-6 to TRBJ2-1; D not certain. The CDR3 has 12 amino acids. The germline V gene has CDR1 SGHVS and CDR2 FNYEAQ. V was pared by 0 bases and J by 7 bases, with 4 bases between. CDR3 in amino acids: CASSLAANEQFF. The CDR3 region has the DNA TGTGCCAGCAGCTTAGCAGCTAATGAGCAGTTCTTC.

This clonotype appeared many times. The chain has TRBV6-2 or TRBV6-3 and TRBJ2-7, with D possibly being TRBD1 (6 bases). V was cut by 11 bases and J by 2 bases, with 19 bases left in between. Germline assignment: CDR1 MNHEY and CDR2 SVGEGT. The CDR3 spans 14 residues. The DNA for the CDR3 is TGTGCCTCGAGGGACACCACCCAACCCTACGAGCAGTACTTC. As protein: CASRDTTQPYEQYF.

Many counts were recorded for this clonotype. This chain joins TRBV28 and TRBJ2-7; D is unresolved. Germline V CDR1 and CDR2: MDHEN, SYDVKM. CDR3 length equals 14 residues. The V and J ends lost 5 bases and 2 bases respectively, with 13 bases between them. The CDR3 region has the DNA TGTGCCAGCAGTCCCCGTGGCAGCACCTACGAGCAGTACTTC. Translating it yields CASSPRGSTYEQYF.

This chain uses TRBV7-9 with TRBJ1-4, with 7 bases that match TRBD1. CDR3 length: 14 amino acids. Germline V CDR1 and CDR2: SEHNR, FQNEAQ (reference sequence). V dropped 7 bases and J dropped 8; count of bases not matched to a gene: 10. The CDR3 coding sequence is TGTGCCAGCAACCCCGACAGGGTTGACGAAAAACTGTTTTTT. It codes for CASNPDRVDEKLFF. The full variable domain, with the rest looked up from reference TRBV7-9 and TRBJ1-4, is DTGVSQNPRHKITKRGQNVTFRCDPISEHNRLYWYRQTLGQGPEFLTYFQNEAQLEKSRLLSDRFSAERPKGSFSTLEIQRTEQGDSAMYLCASNPDRVDEKLFFGSGTQLSVL.

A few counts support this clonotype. Here the CDR3 reads CASSFNTDEAFF. CDR3 nucleotides: TGTGCCAGCAGCTTCAACACGGATGAAGCTTTCTTT. The V gene is TRBV7-8, the J gene TRBJ1-1; D remains ambiguous. The CDR3 has 12 amino acids. V was shortened by 3 bases and J by 7 bases, with 9 bases between the two germline ends. Germline lookup yields CDR1 SGHVS and CDR2 FQNEAQ.

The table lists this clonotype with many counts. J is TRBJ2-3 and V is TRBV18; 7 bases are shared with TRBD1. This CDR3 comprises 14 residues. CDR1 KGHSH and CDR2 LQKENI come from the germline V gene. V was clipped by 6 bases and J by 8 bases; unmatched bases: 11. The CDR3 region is CASSPVDRAGTQYF. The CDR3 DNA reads TGTGCCAGCTCCCCTGTAGACAGGGCTGGTACGCAGTATTTT.

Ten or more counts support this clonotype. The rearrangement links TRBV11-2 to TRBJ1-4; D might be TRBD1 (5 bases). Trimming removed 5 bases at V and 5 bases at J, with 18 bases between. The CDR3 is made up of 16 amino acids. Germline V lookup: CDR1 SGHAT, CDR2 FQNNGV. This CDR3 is CASSPLRGRGNEKLFF. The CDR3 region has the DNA TGTGCCAGCAGCCCACTTAGGGGCCGCGGGAATGAAAAACTGTTTTTT. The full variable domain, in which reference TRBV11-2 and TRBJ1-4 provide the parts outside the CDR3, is EAGVAQSPRYKIIEKRQSVAFWCNPISGHATLYWYQQILGQGPKLLIQFQNNGVVDDSQLPKDRFSAERLKGVDSTLKIQPAKLEDSAVYLCASSPLRGRGNEKLFFGSGTQLSVL.

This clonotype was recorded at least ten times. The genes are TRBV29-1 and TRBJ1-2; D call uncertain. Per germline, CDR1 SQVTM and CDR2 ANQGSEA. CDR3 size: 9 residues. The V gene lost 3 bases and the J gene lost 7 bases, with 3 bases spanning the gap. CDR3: CSVEFGYTF. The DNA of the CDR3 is TGCAGCGTTGAGTTTGGCTACACCTTC.

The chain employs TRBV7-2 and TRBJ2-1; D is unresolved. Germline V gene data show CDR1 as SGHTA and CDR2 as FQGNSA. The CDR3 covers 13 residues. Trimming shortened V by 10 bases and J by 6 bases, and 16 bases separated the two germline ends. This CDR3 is CATSLAVGNEQFF. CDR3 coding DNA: TGTGCCACCTCATTGGCAGTGGGCAATGAGCAGTTCTTC.

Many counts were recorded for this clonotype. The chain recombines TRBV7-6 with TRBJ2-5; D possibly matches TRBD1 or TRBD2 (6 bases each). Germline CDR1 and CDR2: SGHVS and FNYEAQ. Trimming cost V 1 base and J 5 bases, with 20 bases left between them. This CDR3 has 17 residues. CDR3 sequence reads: CASSLDWRSRGLETQYF. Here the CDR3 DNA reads TGTGCCAGCAGCTTAGATTGGCGGAGCCGGGGGCTGGAGACCCAGTACTTC.

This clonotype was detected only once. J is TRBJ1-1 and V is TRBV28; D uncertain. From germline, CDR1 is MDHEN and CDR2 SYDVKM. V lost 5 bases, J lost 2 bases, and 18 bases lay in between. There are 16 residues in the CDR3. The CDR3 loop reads CASSLDYGAGNTEAFF. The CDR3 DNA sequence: TGTGCCAGCAGTCTAGATTATGGTGCAGGCAACACTGAAGCTTTCTTT.

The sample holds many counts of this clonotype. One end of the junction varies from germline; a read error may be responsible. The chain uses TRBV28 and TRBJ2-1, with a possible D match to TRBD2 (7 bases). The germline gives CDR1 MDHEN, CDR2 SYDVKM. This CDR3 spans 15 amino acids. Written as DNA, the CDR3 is TGTGCCAGCGGTTTGGGGGGGGCGTCCTACAATGAGCAGTTCTTC. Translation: CASGLGGASYNEQFF.

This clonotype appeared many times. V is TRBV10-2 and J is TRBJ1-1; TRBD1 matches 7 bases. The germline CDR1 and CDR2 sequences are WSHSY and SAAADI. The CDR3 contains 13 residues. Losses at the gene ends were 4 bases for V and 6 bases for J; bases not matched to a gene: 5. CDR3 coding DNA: TGCGCCAGCAGTGGGCCCCAGGGGGCTGAAGCTTTCTTT. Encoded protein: CASSGPQGAEAFF.

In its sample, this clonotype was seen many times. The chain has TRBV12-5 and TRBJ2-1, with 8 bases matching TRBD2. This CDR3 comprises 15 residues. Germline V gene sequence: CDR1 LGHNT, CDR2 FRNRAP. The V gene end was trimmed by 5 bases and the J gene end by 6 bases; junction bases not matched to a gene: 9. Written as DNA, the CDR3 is TGTGCTAGTGGTCCCGCCATCGGGAGGGCCAATGAGCAGTTCTTC. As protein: CASGPAIGRANEQFF.

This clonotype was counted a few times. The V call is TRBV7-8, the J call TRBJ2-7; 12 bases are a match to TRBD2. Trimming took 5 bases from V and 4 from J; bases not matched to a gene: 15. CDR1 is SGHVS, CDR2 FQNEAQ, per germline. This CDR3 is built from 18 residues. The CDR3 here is CASSTPLAGGFMMYEQYF. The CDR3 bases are TGTGCCAGCAGCACCCCCCTAGCGGGAGGGTTTATGATGTACGAGCAGTACTTC.

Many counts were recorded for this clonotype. The CDR3 DNA sequence: TGCAGTGCTAGCGGCGGGAGCTCCTACGAGCAGTACTTC. Translation: CSASGGSSYEQYF. The V call is TRBV20-1, the J call TRBJ2-7; 7 bases agree with TRBD2. The CDR3 totals 13 residues. Unmatched junction bases numbered 2, after V lost 3 bases and J lost 0 bases. In germline, CDR1 is DFQATT, CDR2 SNEGSKA (reference sequence).

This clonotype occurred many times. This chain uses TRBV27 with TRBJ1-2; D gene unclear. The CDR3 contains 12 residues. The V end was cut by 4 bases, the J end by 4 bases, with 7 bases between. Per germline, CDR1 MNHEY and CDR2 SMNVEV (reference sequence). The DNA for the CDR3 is TGTGCCAGCAGTTCTTACAGCTATGGCTACACCTTC. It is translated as CASSSYSYGYTF.

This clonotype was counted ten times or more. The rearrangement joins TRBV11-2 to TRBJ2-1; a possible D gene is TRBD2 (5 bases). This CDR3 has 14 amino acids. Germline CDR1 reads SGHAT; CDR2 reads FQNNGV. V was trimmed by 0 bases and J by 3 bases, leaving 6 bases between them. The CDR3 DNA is TGTGCCAGCAGCTTAGAACTAGGCTACAATGAGCAGTTCTTC. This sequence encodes CASSLELGYNEQFF.

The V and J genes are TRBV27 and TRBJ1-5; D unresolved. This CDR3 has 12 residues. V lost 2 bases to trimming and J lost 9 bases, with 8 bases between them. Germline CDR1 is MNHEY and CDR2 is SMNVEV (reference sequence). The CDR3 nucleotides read TGTGCCAGCAGTTTAAATGGCTGGCCCCAGCATTTT. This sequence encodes CASSLNGWPQHF.